Each of the 28 T cell receptor beta chains below was sequenced from the same sample in a study of radiotherapy plus CTLA-4 blockade in lung cancer. Sequencing used immunoSEQ multiplex PCR; TCRdb keeps in-frame clones, though not all of them. In the table there are around 40,000 clones, about 74% of which are singletons. Sequences were derived from peripheral blood, sampled from a patient treated with radiotherapy plus ipilimumab. These receptors all come from a human donor with non-small cell lung cancer who had stable disease on radiotherapy plus ipilimumab.

The rearrangement links TRBV11-2 to TRBJ2-7, with 7 nucleotides matching TRBD1. Germline V gene lookup returns CDR1 SGHAT and CDR2 FQNNGV. CDR3 length: 15 residues. V lost 3 bases to trimming and J lost 1 base; unmatched junction nucleotides: 6. The DNA for the CDR3 is TGTGCCAGCAGCTTCTCGGGACAGCGGTCCTACGAGCAGTACTTC. Translation gives CASSFSGQRSYEQYF.

Only a few counts were recorded for this clone. The CDR3 nucleotides read TGTGCCAGCAACCCAGGGGGGACAGATACGCAGTATTTT. The encoded protein is CASNPGGTDTQYF. The chain joins TRBV2 to TRBJ2-3; D possibly corresponds to TRBD1 (7 bases). With 7 bases removed from V and 3 bases from J, the gap between germline ends came to 11 bases. The CDR3 is made up of 13 amino acids. Germline-derived CDR1 and CDR2 are SNHLY and FYNNEI.

In its sample, this clone was seen once. This chain uses TRBV19 with TRBJ2-5; no clear D. The CDR3 has 14 residues. Between the trimmed V and J ends, which lost 5 bases and 5 bases, there was a span of 15 bases. Germline-derived CDR1 and CDR2 are LNHDA and SQIVND (reference sequence). Written as DNA, the CDR3 is TGTGCCAGTAGTGGCGGATTCCGGAGCGAGACCCAGTACTTC. It is translated as CASSGGFRSETQYF.

The chain has TRBV5-1 and TRBJ1-2, with 9 bases that match TRBD1. The V gene end was trimmed by 3 bases and the J gene end by 8 bases; junction bases not matched to a gene: 11. The CDR3 loop spans 15 amino acids. The V gene's germline CDR1 is SGHRS and CDR2 YFSETQ. This chain's CDR3 is CASSSDIGQGRGYTF. The CDR3 bases are TGCGCCAGCAGCTCGGACATCGGACAGGGGAGAGGCTACACCTTC.

V gene TRBV7-6 combines with J gene TRBJ1-3, with no clear D. Germline CDR1 SGHVS, CDR2 FNYEAQ. V dropped 6 bases and J dropped 0 bases, with 12 bases sitting between them. The CDR3 runs 15 residues. The DNA for the CDR3 is TGTGCCAGCAGTCGATCGGACTTCTCTGGAAACACCATATATTTT. It yields the protein CASSRSDFSGNTIYF.

The chain couples TRBV27 to TRBJ2-2; D is undetermined. Trimming removed 4 bases at V and 1 base at J, with 10 bases between. This CDR3 region has 15 residues. Per the germline V gene, CDR1 is MNHEY and CDR2 is SMNVEV (reference sequence). The CDR3 spells CASSSTRLNTGELFF. As DNA, the CDR3 is TGTGCCAGCAGTTCGACACGTCTGAACACCGGGGAGCTGTTTTTT.

The V call is TRBV6-1, the J call TRBJ2-4; TRBD2 might be the D (5 bases). Trimming took off 7 bases at V and 2 bases at J, with 12 bases between the two ends. CDR1 is MNHNS and CDR2 is SASEGT in the germline V gene. The CDR3 consists of 14 residues. Written as DNA, the CDR3 is TGTGCCAGCAAAAGTTCGGGATCCAAAAACATTCAGTACTTC. It translates to CASKSSGSKNIQYF.

The genes are TRBV25-1 and TRBJ1-5; 8 bases agree with TRBD1. V was clipped by 10 bases and J by 3 bases; unmatched bases: 8. Per germline, CDR1 MGHDK and CDR2 SYGVNS. This CDR3 contains 14 residues. The CDR3 reads CATRGQGDNQPQHF. In nucleotides, the CDR3 is TGTGCCACCAGAGGACAGGGAGACAATCAGCCCCAGCATTTT.

The V and J genes are TRBV7-9 and TRBJ2-2; 8 nucleotides line up with TRBD1. V shed 5 bases and J 7 bases; nucleotides not matched to a gene: 6. The CDR3 contains 14 residues. Germline values: CDR1 SEHNR, CDR2 FQNEAQ (reference sequence). CDR3 sequence: CASSETGGFGELFF. The CDR3 DNA follows: TGTGCCAGCAGCGAAACAGGGGGTTTCGGGGAGCTGTTTTTT.

This clone has just one count. The chain has TRBV5-4 and TRBJ2-1; D might be TRBD2 (5 bases). Looked up from germline, CDR1 is SGHNT and CDR2 is YYREEE (reference sequence). Trimming took 4 bases from V and 5 from J, leaving 16 bases between them. CDR3 length: 15 residues. The CDR3 DNA follows: TGTGCCAGCAGCCCCCAGCGGACTGCCCACAATGAGCAGTTCTTC. Translation: CASSPQRTAHNEQFF.

This clone was recorded once. The chain combines TRBV9 with TRBJ2-7; 7 bases agree with TRBD1. CDR1 is SGDLS, CDR2 YYNGEE, per germline. The CDR3 spans 14 residues. J was trimmed by 4 bases and V by 5 bases; bases with no gene match: 9. CDR3 sequence: CASSYSGTDYEQYF. The CDR3 nucleotides read TGTGCCAGCAGTTACTCCGGGACAGATTACGAGCAGTACTTC.

The gene calls are TRBV5-1 and TRBJ2-1; a possible D gene is TRBD1 (5 bases). The CDR3 extends over 16 amino acids. CDR1 SGHRS and CDR2 YFSETQ come from the germline V gene. V was shortened by 4 bases and J by 0 bases, with 14 bases between the two germline ends. The CDR3 coding sequence is TGCGCCAGCAGCCTCGGACACGTGAGCTCCTACAATGAGCAGTTCTTC. It encodes CASSLGHVSSYNEQFF.

The chain uses TRBV9 and TRBJ2-5; a possible D gene is TRBD1 (6 bases). This CDR3 spans 14 amino acids. The germline V gene encodes CDR1 SGDLS and CDR2 YYNGEE. V lost 3 bases and J 0 bases, leaving 9 bases between the germline ends. This CDR3 is CASSGWTDQETQYF. Here the CDR3 DNA reads TGTGCCAGCAGCGGATGGACAGACCAAGAGACCCAGTACTTC.

The chain joins TRBV7-3 to TRBJ1-1; TRBD1 matches at 7 bases. The CDR3 runs 14 residues. Germline lookup yields CDR1 SGHTA and CDR2 FQGTGA. Unmatched junction bases numbered 6, after V lost 5 bases and J lost 3 bases. The CDR3 sequence: CASSQGGTYTEAFF. CDR3 DNA: TGTGCCAGCAGCCAGGGGGGAACGTACACTGAAGCTTTCTTT.

V gene TRBV7-9 combines with J gene TRBJ1-2, with TRBD1 as a possible D gene (5 bases). The germline V gene encodes CDR1 SEHNR and CDR2 FQNEAQ (reference sequence). This CDR3 region has 14 residues. The V end was cut by 3 bases, the J end by 7 bases, with 15 bases between. CDR3 sequence (DNA): TGTGCCAGCAGCTTTGACAGCCTAAGGAGTGGCTACACCTTC. Translated, it gives CASSFDSLRSGYTF.

The genes are TRBV29-1 and TRBJ1-2; D gene uncertain. There are 13 residues in the CDR3. Trimming took off 0 bases at V and 8 bases at J, with 13 bases between the two ends. Germline V lookup: CDR1 SQVTM, CDR2 ANQGSEA. The DNA for the CDR3 is TGCAGCGTTGAAGATCTGGGAGGGTTCGGCTACACCTTC. This sequence encodes CSVEDLGGFGYTF.

This chain links TRBV11-2 with TRBJ2-2; D perhaps matches TRBD2 (6 bases). CDR3 length: 14 amino acids. CDR1 and CDR2 (germline): SGHAT, FQNNGV. The V end lost 8 bases, the J end lost 1 base, and 11 bases lay between the germline ends. CDR3 sequence reads: CASRWGGNTGELFF. The CDR3 bases are TGTGCCAGCCGATGGGGAGGGAACACCGGGGAGCTGTTTTTT.

This clone turned up a few times. V and J are TRBV10-2 and TRBJ2-2; D unclear. V was cut by 4 bases and J by 6 bases, with 9 bases left in between. The germline CDR1 and CDR2 sequences are WSHSY and SAAADI. This CDR3 has 13 amino acids. The CDR3 loop is CASSGYLAGELFF. CDR3 coding DNA: TGCGCCAGCAGTGGATATCTAGCCGGGGAGCTGTTTTTT.

The chain combines TRBV5-1 with TRBJ1-6, with 7 bases aligning to TRBD1. With 4 bases clipped from V and 6 bases from J, the junction kept 4 bases outside the gene matches. From germline, CDR1 is SGHRS and CDR2 YFSETQ. The CDR3 consists of 14 residues. The CDR3 here is CASSPDRANSPLHF. CDR3 in DNA: TGCGCCAGCAGCCCCGACAGGGCTAATTCACCCCTCCACTTT.

CDR3 bases: TGTGCCAGCAGCGTCAACAGGGGGCACGACGAGCAGTACTTC. Protein product: CASSVNRGHDEQYF. The genes are TRBV7-6 and TRBJ2-7, with 9 bases that match TRBD1. The V segment lost 5 bases and the J segment 5 bases; nucleotides outside the gene matches: 7. CDR1 is SGHVS, CDR2 FNYEAQ, per germline. The CDR3 runs 14 residues. The variable domain in full, with the rest retrieved from reference TRBV7-6 and TRBJ2-7, is GAGVSQSPRYKVTKRGQDVALRCDPISGHVSLYWYRQALGQGPEFLTYFNYEAQQDKSGLPNDRFSAERPEGSISTLTIQRTEQRDSAMYRCASSVNRGHDEQYFGPGTRLTVT.

This clone was recorded a few times. The chain links TRBV4-3 to TRBJ2-3, with D maybe TRBD2 (6 bases). V dropped 0 bases and J dropped 6 bases, with 10 bases sitting between them. The CDR3 totals 14 residues. Germline V gene data show CDR1 as LGHNA and CDR2 as YSLEER. In nucleotides, the CDR3 is TGCGCCAGCAGCCAAGATCGCAGCGGGGATACGCAGTATTTT. This codes for CASSQDRSGDTQYF.

This clone came up a few times. The V and J genes are TRBV7-9 and TRBJ2-5; possibly TRBD2 for D (6 bases). Trimming took off 8 bases at V and 5 bases at J, with 18 bases between the two ends. The CDR3 totals 14 residues. Germline CDR1 reads SEHNR; CDR2 reads FQNEAQ (reference sequence). CDR3 sequence (DNA): TGTGCCAGCGTCCCCGGGGGTTCAATCGAGACCCAGTACTTC. Protein product: CASVPGGSIETQYF.

The chain recombines TRBV5-1 with TRBJ1-2, with unresolved D. The CDR3 contains 14 residues. The germline gives CDR1 SGHRS, CDR2 YFSETQ. Trimming pared 2 bases from V and 5 bases from J, leaving 13 bases between. CDR3 region: CASSLVSPSYGYTF. CDR3 in DNA: TGCGCCAGCAGCTTAGTTAGTCCATCTTATGGCTACACCTTC.

This clone was detected once. The gene calls are TRBV7-3 and TRBJ2-1; 9 nucleotides match TRBD2. From germline, CDR1 is SGHTA and CDR2 FQGTGA. There are 16 residues in the CDR3. The V segment lost 5 bases and the J segment 10 bases; nucleotides outside the gene matches: 15. The chain's CDR3 is CASSPHSGGAQYEQFF. The CDR3 nucleotides are TGTGCCAGCAGCCCCCATAGCGGGGGCGCGCAATACGAGCAGTTCTTC.

Written as DNA, the CDR3 is TGTGCCAGCAGTGGACAGGGGGCGGTGAATAATTCACCCCTCCACTTT. The encoded protein is CASSGQGAVNNSPLHF. The chain joins TRBV2 to TRBJ1-6; TRBD1 matches 10 bases. J was trimmed by 5 bases and V by 4 bases; bases with no gene match: 5. Germline V gene sequence: CDR1 SNHLY, CDR2 FYNNEI. The CDR3 has 16 residues.

This chain connects TRBV10-1 to TRBJ1-1, with 8 nucleotides matching TRBD1. This CDR3 is built from 14 residues. With V trimmed by 6 bases and J by 1 base, 4 bases remained unmatched. Germline V lookup: CDR1 WNHNN, CDR2 SYGVQD (reference sequence). CDR3 DNA sequence: TGCGCCAGCAGCTCCGGACAGGGGAACACTGAAGCTTTCTTT. This translates into CASSSGQGNTEAFF.

The gene calls are TRBV5-1 and TRBJ1-2, with TRBD1 matching 12 bases. Germline V gene lookup returns CDR1 SGHRS and CDR2 YFSETQ. This CDR3 is built from 17 residues. J gave up 8 bases and V 0 bases, and 11 bases lay outside the gene matches. In DNA, the CDR3 is TGCGCCAGCAGCTTGGGCGGGACAGGGGGCCCGCGGGGCGGCTACACCTTC. It encodes CASSLGGTGGPRGGYTF.

The chain recombines TRBV7-9 with TRBJ1-5; 11 bases map to TRBD1. CDR1 and CDR2 from the germline V gene are SEHNR and FQNEAQ (reference sequence). Germline trimming cut 4 bases from V and 5 bases from J; bases unmatched to any gene: 7. CDR3 length equals 16 residues. The CDR3, as DNA: TGTGCCAGCAGCTCAACGGACAGGGGGCTTTATCAGCCCCAGCATTTT. It encodes CASSSTDRGLYQPQHF.